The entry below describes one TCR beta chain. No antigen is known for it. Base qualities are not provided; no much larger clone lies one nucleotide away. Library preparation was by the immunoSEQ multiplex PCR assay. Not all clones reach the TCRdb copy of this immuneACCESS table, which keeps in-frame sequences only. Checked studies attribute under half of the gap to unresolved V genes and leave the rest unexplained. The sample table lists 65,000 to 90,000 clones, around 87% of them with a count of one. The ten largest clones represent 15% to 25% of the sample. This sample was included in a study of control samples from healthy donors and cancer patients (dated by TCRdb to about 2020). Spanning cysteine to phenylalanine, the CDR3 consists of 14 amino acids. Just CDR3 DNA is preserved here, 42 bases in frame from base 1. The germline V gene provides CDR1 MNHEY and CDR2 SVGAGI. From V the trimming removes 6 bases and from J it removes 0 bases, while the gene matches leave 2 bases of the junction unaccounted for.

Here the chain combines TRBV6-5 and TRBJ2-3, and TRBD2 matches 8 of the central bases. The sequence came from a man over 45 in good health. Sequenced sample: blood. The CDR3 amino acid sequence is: CASRTSVSTDTQYF. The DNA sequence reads TGTGCCAGCAGGACTAGCGTAAGCACAGATACGCAGTATTTT.